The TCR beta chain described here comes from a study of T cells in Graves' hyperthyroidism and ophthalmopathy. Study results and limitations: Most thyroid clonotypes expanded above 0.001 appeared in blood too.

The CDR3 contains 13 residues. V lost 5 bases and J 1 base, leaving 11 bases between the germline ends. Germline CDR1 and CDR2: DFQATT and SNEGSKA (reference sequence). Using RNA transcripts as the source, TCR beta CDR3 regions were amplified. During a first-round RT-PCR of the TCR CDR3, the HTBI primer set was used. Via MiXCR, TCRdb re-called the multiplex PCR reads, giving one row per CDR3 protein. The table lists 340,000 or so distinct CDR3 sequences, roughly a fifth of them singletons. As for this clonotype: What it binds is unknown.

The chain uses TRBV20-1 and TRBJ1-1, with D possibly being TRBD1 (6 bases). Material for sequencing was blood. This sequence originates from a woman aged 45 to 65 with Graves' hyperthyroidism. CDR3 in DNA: TGCAGTGCTCCGGACAGACCGAACACTGAAGCTTTCTTT. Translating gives CSAPDRPNTEAFF.